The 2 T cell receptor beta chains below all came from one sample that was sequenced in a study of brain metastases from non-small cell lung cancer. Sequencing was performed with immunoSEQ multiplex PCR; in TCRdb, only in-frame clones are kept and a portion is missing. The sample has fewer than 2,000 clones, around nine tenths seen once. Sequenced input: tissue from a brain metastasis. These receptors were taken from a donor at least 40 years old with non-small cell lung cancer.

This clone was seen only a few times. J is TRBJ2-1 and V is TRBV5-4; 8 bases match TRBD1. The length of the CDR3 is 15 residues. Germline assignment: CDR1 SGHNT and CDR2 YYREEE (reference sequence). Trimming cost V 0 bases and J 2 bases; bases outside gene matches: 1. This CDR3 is CASSLDRGTYNEQFF. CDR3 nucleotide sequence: TGTGCCAGCAGCTTGGACAGGGGGACCTACAATGAGCAGTTCTTC.

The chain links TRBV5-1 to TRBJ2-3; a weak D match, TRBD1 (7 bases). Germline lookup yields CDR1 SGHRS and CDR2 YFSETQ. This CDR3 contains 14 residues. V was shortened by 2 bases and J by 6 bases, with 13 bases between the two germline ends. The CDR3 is CASSLEGAGDTQYF. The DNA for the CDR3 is TGCGCCAGCAGCTTAGAGGGGGCGGGGGATACGCAGTATTTT.